This TCR beta chain emerged from a study of shared clonotypes between healthy human individuals (dated by TCRdb to 2018 to 2020). For the wider study: A couple of women and a few men aged 18 to 49 years were included in the cohort. Per donor, three plates each were used for CD4 naive and CD4 memory, two for CD8 naive, and one for CD8 memory. To estimate repertoire size and how much clonotype sharing occurs between individuals, the study deeply sequenced the blood TCR repertoires of about 5 healthy adults. Libraries were prepared and TCR repertoires were sequenced by different laboratories using diverse techniques, in order to increase sequencing depth and limit assay-specific biases. Between about 0.85 and 9.5 billion PBMCs per donor were obtained by leukapheresis.

Overall study results and their limits: Because the study included a small number of donors, the genetic and exposure-history diversity represented was limited. About 5% of naive CD4, 3.5% of naive CD8, about 2.4% of memory CD4, and 0.35% to 0.5% of memory CD8 clonotypes were shared across four donors. Rarefaction of sorted-subset datasets indicated incomplete sequencing despite the large sequencing depth. Larger estimated clonotype richness was generally found for naive subsets than for memory subsets. Sampling was restricted to blood, and TCR repertoires in tissue are likely to differ from TCR repertoires in blood. Pairwise subsampling indicated that sequencing depth was expected to affect the degree of clonotype sharing among donors. Compared with non-shared clonotypes, clonotypes shared by all four sorted-subset donors had higher generation probabilities.

Using the deep immunoSEQ assay, multiplex PCR amplified TCR CDR3 regions from genomic DNA. For each cell subset, the extracted genomic DNA was distributed evenly across all wells of several immunoSEQ 96-well plates, and each plate served as one replicate. For sorted subsets, roughly 200 ng of genomic DNA, equivalent to 25,000 to 35,000 T cell genomes, went into each replicate PCR. The purified libraries were quantified using a Qubit 3.0 fluorometer, sized with a Bioanalyzer 2100, and then quantified again using the KAPA Library Quantification kit. Each immunoSEQ 96-well plate was sequenced on its own single-read 150-cycle Illumina NextSeq 550 flow cell. The published analysis was carried out like this. Because the immunoSEQ output included only junctional sequences and no quality scores, the filtering could not be the same as the filtering used for full-length reads. To assign V/J genes and CDR3, sequences were annotated against IMGT germline references using PyIR, a Python wrapper for IgBLAST v1.9. Any read was removed if the V/J assignment was weak (E-value above 1e-6), the CDR3 was missing, or the read contained stop codons, out-of-frame junctions, or ambiguous translated residues. V3J clonotypes were defined as sequences sharing an identical inferred V gene, J gene, and CDR3 amino acid sequence. Percentage overlap between repertoires was calculated by dividing the number of shared unique clonotypes by the size of the smaller repertoire. Richness of each repertoire was evaluated using RTK rarefaction, the Chao1 estimator, and Recon v2.1 estimates of unobserved clonotypes. OLGA was used to compute generation probabilities for all TCRbeta clonotypes that the gDNA method yielded from four donors. Imported from immuneACCESS, the table was reduced by TCRdb to in-frame sequences with V and J called. These copies leave out some clones; in studies compared against another copy, an unresolved V gene accounts for under half, and the cause of the remainder is not known. That table gives V, J and clone size, and the DNA gave D and trimming. This sample comprises some 2,500,000 clones, 90% to 95% of them detected only once. Around 0.4% of the sample lies in the top ten.

In the case of this clone: Its recognized antigen is unknown. There are no base qualities to consult, and no much larger clone falls within one base. Other DNA variants within this sample encode the same CDR3.

CDR1 is given as SGHTA and CDR2 as FQGNSA, both from the germline V gene. The junction shows trimming of 1 base on V and 0 bases on J, plus 15 bases between the germline ends. Measured from the cysteine to the phenylalanine, the CDR3 is 17 residues long. Kept here is only the CDR3 DNA, which spans 51 bases and is read in frame from base 1. Donors were healthy HIV-negative adults with no recently reported acute infections or vaccinations. Every donor was a Caucasian adult residing in Nashville, Tennessee, USA. CD4+ T cells were enriched through magnetic negative selection, after which naive cells were positively selected on CD45RA and the remaining negative fraction served as the memory subset. After blood collection by leukapheresis, PBMCs were isolated using Ficoll-Histopaque density gradient centrifugation and then cryopreserved in the vapor phase of liquid nitrogen. Purity and quantity of every magnetically sorted T cell population were checked by analytical flow cytometry. Each sorted fraction had its genomic DNA isolated and then quantified by UV absorbance on a Nanodrop 2000c.

The V and J segments used are TRBV7-2 and TRBJ1-1, with an unclear D gene assignment. The sequence derives from a man aged 18-30 years in good health. Some clones in this sample may be carry-over from other donors' samples. What was sequenced was naive CD4+ T cells from PBMCs. The intended sense of this specimen's cell subset or site label: CD45RA+ positively selected. The DNA sequence follows: TGTGCCAGCAGCTTAGTGGGCAGCTCAATGATGAACACTGAAGCTTTCTTT. It specifies CASSLVGSSMMNTEAFF.